The 18 T cell receptor beta chains below all came from one sample that was sequenced in a study of control samples from healthy donors and cancer patients. Assay used: immunoSEQ multiplex PCR; TCRdb lists only in-frame clones, some missing. This sample contains 150,000 to 200,000 clones. Sample: blood. The source is a woman in her thirties in good health.

The V and J genes are TRBV6-6 and TRBJ1-1, with D unresolved. This CDR3 has 15 residues. V lost 8 bases to trimming and J lost 0 bases, with 16 bases between them. CDR1 is MNHNY and CDR2 is SVGAGI in the germline V gene (reference sequence). The CDR3 DNA sequence: TGTGCCAGCTTTAAAGGCGCTTCTCTGAACACTGAAGCTTTCTTT. Translation: CASFKGASLNTEAFF.

The chain employs TRBV7-6 and TRBJ2-7; 10 nucleotides align to TRBD1. Trimming took 3 bases from V and 0 from J; bases not matched to a gene: 2. CDR1 is SGHVS, CDR2 FNYEAQ, per germline. This CDR3 region has 15 residues. As DNA, the CDR3 is TGTGCCAGCAGCTTGGGGACAGGGGCCTCCTACGAGCAGTACTTC. This translates into CASSLGTGASYEQYF.

The chain recombines TRBV11-2 with TRBJ2-7, with TRBD2 matching over 7 bases. This CDR3 comprises 15 residues. The germline gives CDR1 SGHAT, CDR2 FQNNGV. After removal of 1 base from V and 0 bases from J, the junction contained 3 bases not matched to a gene. The DNA for the CDR3 is TGTGCCAGCAGCTTAGCTAGCGGAAGCTCCTACGAGCAGTACTTC. It yields the protein CASSLASGSSYEQYF.

DNA of the CDR3: TGTGCCAGCAGCCCCATTTCTGGGGCCTTAACAGATACGCAGTATTTT. Amino acids: CASSPISGALTDTQYF. The rearrangement uses TRBV5-4 and TRBJ2-3; TRBD1 might be the D (5 bases). CDR3 size: 16 residues. V shed 4 bases and J shed 3 bases, with 18 bases lying between them. In germline, CDR1 is SGHNT, CDR2 YYREEE (reference sequence).

The chain employs TRBV19 and TRBJ2-7, with 8 nucleotides matching TRBD1. The junction had 6 bases not matched to a gene; V was cut back by 3 bases and J by 5 bases. The CDR3 is 14 residues long. Germline loops: CDR1 LNHDA, CDR2 SQIVND (reference sequence). The CDR3 bases are TGTGCCAGTAGTATCCCGGGACAGGAGGACGAGCAGTACTTC. Its protein is CASSIPGQEDEQYF. The full variable domain, rest sourced from reference TRBV19 and TRBJ2-7, is DGGITQSPKYLFRKEGQNVTLSCEQNLNHDAMYWYRQDPGQGLRLIYYSQIVNDFQKGDIAEGYSVSREKKESFPLTVTSAQKNPTAFYLCASSIPGQEDEQYFGPGTRLTVT.

The chain couples TRBV14 to TRBJ2-2; 10 nucleotides align to TRBD1. Germline V lookup: CDR1 SGHDN, CDR2 FVKESK. The J segment lost 4 bases and the V segment lost 5 bases, leaving 4 bases of the junction unmatched. The CDR3 consists of 15 residues. The CDR3 nucleotides are TGTGCCAGCAGCAGACAGGGGGCGGGCACCGGGGAGCTGTTTTTT. Translation gives CASSRQGAGTGELFF.

V and J are TRBV6-6 and TRBJ2-5; D is perhaps TRBD1 or TRBD2 (6 bases each). V gave up 5 bases and J gave up 6 bases, with 25 bases separating them. CDR1 and CDR2 (germline): MNHNY, SVGAGI (reference sequence). The CDR3 is made up of 17 amino acids. For the CDR3, the DNA is TGTGCCAGCAGTCCAGCTTTCGGAGGGGGGCTCACTAAGACCCAGTACTTC. It is translated as CASSPAFGGGLTKTQYF.

J is TRBJ1-1 and V is TRBV3-1 (or the pseudogene TRBV3-2); 7 positions match TRBD1. This CDR3 is 15 amino acids long. Trimming removed 1 base from V and 1 base from J; junction bases left unmatched: 3. The V gene's germline CDR1 is LGHDT and CDR2 YNNKEL (reference sequence). The DNA for the CDR3 is TGTGCCAGCAGCCAAGCCGGGACAGAGAACACTGAAGCTTTCTTT. Its protein is CASSQAGTENTEAFF.

The chain employs TRBV28 and TRBJ1-4, with D perhaps TRBD1 (5 bases). CDR1 and CDR2 (germline): MDHEN, SYDVKM. This CDR3 contains 17 residues. Trimming pared 1 base from V and 10 bases from J, leaving 22 bases between. CDR3 sequence (DNA): TGTGCCAGCAGTTTATTCGACATAGGGACGCGGTGGGCAAAACTGTTTTTT. It codes for CASSLFDIGTRWAKLFF. The variable domain in full, with the rest retrieved from reference TRBV28 and TRBJ1-4, is DVKVTQSSRYLVKRTGEKVFLECVQDMDHENMFWYRQDPGLGLRLIYFSYDVKMKEKGDIPEGYSVSREKKERFSLILESASTNQTSMYLCASSLFDIGTRWAKLFFGSGTQLSVL.

This chain links TRBV13 with TRBJ2-1; D call uncertain. Germline values: CDR1 PRHDT, CDR2 FYEKMQ (reference sequence). The CDR3 runs 12 residues. V gave up 3 bases and J gave up 8 bases, with 8 bases separating them. The CDR3 region has the DNA TGTGCCAGCAGCTTGAGGTGGCATGAGCAGTTCTTC. Translation: CASSLRWHEQFF.

The chain couples TRBV2 to TRBJ1-2; D is uncertain. CDR1 and CDR2 from the germline V gene are SNHLY and FYNNEI. The ends were cut back, 2 bases at V and 2 bases at J, with 9 bases in the middle. The CDR3 consists of 14 residues. The CDR3 DNA reads TGTGCCAGCAGTGAAAGGACTACGAACTATGGCTACACCTTC. Residues: CASSERTTNYGYTF.

The J gene is TRBJ1-6, the V gene TRBV4-1; D unclear. The CDR3 runs to 13 residues. Germline CDR1 and CDR2: MGHRA and YSYEKL. With 3 bases removed from V and 12 bases from J, the gap between germline ends came to 12 bases. The CDR3 nucleotides read TGCGCCAGCAGCCAGGTTGAATGGGAACCCCTCCACTTT. This codes for CASSQVEWEPLHF.

The chain combines TRBV6-1 with TRBJ1-6; 10 nucleotides align to TRBD1. Looked up from germline, CDR1 is MNHNS and CDR2 is SASEGT. The CDR3 extends over 17 amino acids. After removal of 0 bases from V and 7 bases from J, the junction contained 6 bases not matched to a gene. CDR3 sequence reads: CASSEAKRTGGNSPLHF. In DNA form, the CDR3 reads TGTGCCAGCAGTGAAGCGAAGAGGACAGGGGGGAATTCACCCCTCCACTTT.

CDR3 nucleotide sequence: TGTGCCAGCAGTTTCAGGGGGAACACCGGGGAGCTGTTTTTT. Amino acids: CASSFRGNTGELFF. The chain has TRBV6-2 or TRBV6-3 and TRBJ2-2; possible D gene TRBD1, 6 bases. Germline V lookup: CDR1 MNHEY, CDR2 SVGEGT. The CDR3 contains 14 residues. The V and J ends lost 4 bases and 1 base respectively, with 7 bases between them.

V usage is TRBV28 and J usage is TRBJ2-1; 11 positions match TRBD2. Trimming took 10 bases from V and 6 from J; bases not matched to a gene: 5. The length of the CDR3 is 13 residues. Germline lookup yields CDR1 MDHEN and CDR2 SYDVKM. The DNA of the CDR3 is TGTGCCATCGGAGGACTAGCGGGCAATGAGCAGTTCTTC. It yields the protein CAIGGLAGNEQFF. Based on the CDR3 plus reference TRBV28 and TRBJ2-1, the full variable domain is DVKVTQSSRYLVKRTGEKVFLECVQDMDHENMFWYRQDPGLGLRLIYFSYDVKMKEKGDIPEGYSVSREKKERFSLILESASTNQTSMYLCAIGGLAGNEQFFGPGTRLTVL.

The rearrangement joins TRBV27 to TRBJ2-2; 7 bases are a match to TRBD1. After removal of 0 bases from V and 4 bases from J, the junction contained 8 bases not matched to a gene. The CDR3 runs to 17 residues. Germline V CDR1 and CDR2: MNHEY, SMNVEV (reference sequence). The CDR3 loop is CASSLSGQGEVTGELFF. The CDR3 coding sequence is TGTGCCAGCAGTTTATCCGGGCAGGGGGAAGTCACCGGGGAGCTGTTTTTT.

Written as DNA, the CDR3 is TGTGCCAGCAGTTCAGGGGGCGAGGAAAAACTGTTTTTT. This translates into CASSSGGEEKLFF. V gene TRBV12-3 or TRBV12-4 combines with J gene TRBJ1-4; 8 bases match TRBD1. Trimming at V came to 4 bases and at J to 8 bases, leaving 3 bases not matched to a gene. The CDR3 is made up of 13 amino acids.

V is TRBV3-1 (or the pseudogene TRBV3-2) and J is TRBJ1-2; a weak D match, TRBD1 (5 bases). In germline, CDR1 is LGHDT, CDR2 YNNKEL (reference sequence). With 4 bases removed from V and 2 bases from J, the gap between germline ends came to 14 bases. The CDR3 is 15 residues long. The CDR3 loop reads CASSPHRQSNYGYTF. The CDR3 bases are TGTGCCAGCAGCCCACACCGACAGTCCAACTATGGCTACACCTTC.